Each of the 4 T cell receptor beta chains below was sequenced from the same sample in a study of response to subunit inactivated influenza vaccine. In TCRdb, the RT-PCR reads were re-called with MiXCR into one record per CDR3 protein. The sample lists 650,000 to 800,000 distinct CDR3 sequences; approximately 17% were seen once. Material: PBMCs from blood, obtained roughly 5 days after vaccination. These TCRs come from a man aged 50 or older who received an inactivated influenza vaccine.

V and J are TRBV7-9 and TRBJ2-5; no reliable D call. Trimming left V 5 bases short and J 1 base short, with 11 bases between. CDR3 size: 14 residues. Germline V lookup: CDR1 SEHNR, CDR2 FQNEAQ (reference sequence). CDR3 sequence reads: CASSPPGFQETQYF. For the CDR3, the DNA is TGTGCCAGCAGCCCTCCAGGATTCCAAGAGACCCAGTACTTC.

V is TRBV21-1 and J is TRBJ2-4; the DNA was not used to check the table's D call, TRBD1. TRBV21-1 is given as a pseudogene. The CDR3 loop spans 14 amino acids. CDR3 sequence (DNA): TGTGCCAGCAGCCGAAGGGGGGGAGATGACATTCAGTACTTC. Amino acids: CASSRRGGDDIQYF.

The rearrangement uses TRBV28 and TRBJ2-2, with TRBD2 identical over 11 bases. The CDR3 length is 16 residues. Per the germline V gene, CDR1 is MDHEN and CDR2 is SYDVKM. The V and J ends lost 4 bases and 3 bases, in that order; junction bases with no gene match: 4. The CDR3 is CASSSAGLADTGELFF. CDR3 nucleotides: TGTGCCAGCAGTTCAGCGGGACTAGCGGACACCGGGGAGCTGTTTTTT.

In its sample, this clonotype was seen a few times. This rearrangement joins TRBV15 to TRBJ2-1; a possible D gene is TRBD1 (5 bases). Trimming took off 0 bases at V and 10 bases at J, with 16 bases between the two ends. The CDR3 runs to 15 residues. Germline CDR1 is LNHNV and CDR2 is YYDKDF (reference sequence). CDR3 sequence reads: CATSRESSNYREQFF. The DNA for the CDR3 is TGTGCCACCAGCAGAGAATCGTCCAACTACAGGGAGCAGTTCTTC.